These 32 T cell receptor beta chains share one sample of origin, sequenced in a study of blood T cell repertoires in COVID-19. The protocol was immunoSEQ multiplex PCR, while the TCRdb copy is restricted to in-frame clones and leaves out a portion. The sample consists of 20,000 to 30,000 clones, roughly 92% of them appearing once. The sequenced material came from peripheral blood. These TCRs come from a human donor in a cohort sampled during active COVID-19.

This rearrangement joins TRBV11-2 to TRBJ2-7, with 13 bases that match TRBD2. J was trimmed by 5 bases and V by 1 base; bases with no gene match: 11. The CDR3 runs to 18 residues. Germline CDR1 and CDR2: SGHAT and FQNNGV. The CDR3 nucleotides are TGTGCCAGCAGCTTAGTTACTAGCGGGAGGGGAGATGTCCACGAGCAGTACTTC. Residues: CASSLVTSGRGDVHEQYF.

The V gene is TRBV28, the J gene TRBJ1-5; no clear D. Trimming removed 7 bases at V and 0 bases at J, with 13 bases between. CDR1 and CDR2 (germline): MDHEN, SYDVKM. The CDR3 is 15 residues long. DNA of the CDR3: TGTGCCAGCAAGGCGGTACTCAATAGCAATCAGCCCCAGCATTTT. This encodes CASKAVLNSNQPQHF.

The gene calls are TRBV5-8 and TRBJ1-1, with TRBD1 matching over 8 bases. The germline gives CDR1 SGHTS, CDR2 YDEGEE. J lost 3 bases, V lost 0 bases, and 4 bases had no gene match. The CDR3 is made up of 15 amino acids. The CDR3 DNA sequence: TGTGCCAGCAGCTTGGACACAGGGGGGGACACTGAAGCTTTCTTT. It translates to CASSLDTGGDTEAFF. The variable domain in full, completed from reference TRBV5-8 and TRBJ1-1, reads EAGVTQSPTHLIKTRGQQATLRCSPISGHTSVYWYQQALGLGLQFLLWYDEGEERNRGNFPPRFSGRQFPNYSSELNVNALELEDSALYLCASSLDTGGDTEAFFGQGTRLTVV.

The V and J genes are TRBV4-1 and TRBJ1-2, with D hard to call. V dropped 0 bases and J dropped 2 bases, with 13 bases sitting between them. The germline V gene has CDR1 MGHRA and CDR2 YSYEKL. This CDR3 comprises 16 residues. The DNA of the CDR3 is TGCGCCAGCAGCCAAGATAATAACAAGTTAAACTATGGCTACACCTTC. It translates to CASSQDNNKLNYGYTF.

The CDR3 DNA follows: TGTGCCAGCAGGAAACAGGGGGCGGGGTTCCCGAGTGAGCAGTTCTTC. This codes for CASRKQGAGFPSEQFF. The chain is built from TRBV5-4 and TRBJ2-1; TRBD1 matches at 9 bases. CDR3 size: 16 residues. CDR1 SGHNT and CDR2 YYREEE come from the germline V gene (reference sequence). V shed 5 bases, J shed 9 bases, and the junction held 15 bases outside the gene matches.

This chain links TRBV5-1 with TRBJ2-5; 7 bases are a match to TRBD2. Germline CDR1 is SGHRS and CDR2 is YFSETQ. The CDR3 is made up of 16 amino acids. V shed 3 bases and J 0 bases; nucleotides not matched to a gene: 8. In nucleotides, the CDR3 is TGCGCCAGCAGCTCCCTACGGCGGGGGAACCAAGAGACCCAGTACTTC. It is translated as CASSSLRRGNQETQYF.

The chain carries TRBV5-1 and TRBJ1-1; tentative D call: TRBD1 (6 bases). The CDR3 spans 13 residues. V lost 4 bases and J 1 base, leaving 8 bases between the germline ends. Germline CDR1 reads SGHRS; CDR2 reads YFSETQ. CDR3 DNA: TGCGCCAGCAGCGCGACAGGGAACACTGAAGCTTTCTTT. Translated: CASSATGNTEAFF.

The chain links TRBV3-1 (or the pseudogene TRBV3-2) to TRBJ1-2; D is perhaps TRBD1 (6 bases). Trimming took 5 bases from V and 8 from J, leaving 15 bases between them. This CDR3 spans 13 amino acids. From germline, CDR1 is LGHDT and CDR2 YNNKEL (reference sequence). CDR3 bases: TGTGCCAGCAGCGGTGCAACAGGGATGGGCTACACCTTC. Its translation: CASSGATGMGYTF.

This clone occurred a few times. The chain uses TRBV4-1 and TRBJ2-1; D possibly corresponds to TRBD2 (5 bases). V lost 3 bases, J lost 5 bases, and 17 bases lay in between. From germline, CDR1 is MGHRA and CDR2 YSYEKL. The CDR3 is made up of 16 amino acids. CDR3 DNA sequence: TGCGCCAGCAGCCAGGGAGACATAAGGGATGACAATGAGCAGTTCTTC. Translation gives CASSQGDIRDDNEQFF.

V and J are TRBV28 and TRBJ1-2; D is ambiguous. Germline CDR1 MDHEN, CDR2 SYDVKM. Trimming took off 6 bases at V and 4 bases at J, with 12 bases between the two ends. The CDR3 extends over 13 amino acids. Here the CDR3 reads CASSLLGGYGYTF. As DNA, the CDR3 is TGTGCCAGCAGCCTCCTAGGCGGCTATGGCTACACCTTC.

CDR3 region: CASSEGDGLSTDTQYF. In nucleotides, the CDR3 is TGCGCCAGCAGCGAAGGAGACGGACTGAGCACAGATACGCAGTATTTT. This chain uses TRBV5-1 with TRBJ2-3, with D possibly matching TRBD2 (5 bases). The germline CDR1 and CDR2 sequences are SGHRS and YFSETQ. CDR3 size: 16 residues. V was clipped by 4 bases and J by 0 bases, with 15 bases between them. The variable domain in full, completed from reference TRBV5-1 and TRBJ2-3, reads KAGVTQTPRYLIKTRGQQVTLSCSPISGHRSVSWYQQTPGQGLQFLFEYFSETQRNKGNFPGRFSGRQFSNSRSEMNVSTLELGDSALYLCASSEGDGLSTDTQYFGPGTRLTVL.

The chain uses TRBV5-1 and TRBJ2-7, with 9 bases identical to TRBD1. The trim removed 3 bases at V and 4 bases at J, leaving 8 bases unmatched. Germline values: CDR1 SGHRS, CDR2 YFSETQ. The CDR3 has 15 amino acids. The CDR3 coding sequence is TGCGCCAGCAGCTCCCCCCGGGACAGGGAGTACGAGCAGTACTTC. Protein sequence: CASSSPRDREYEQYF. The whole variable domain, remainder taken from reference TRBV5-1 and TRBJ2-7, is KAGVTQTPRYLIKTRGQQVTLSCSPISGHRSVSWYQQTPGQGLQFLFEYFSETQRNKGNFPGRFSGRQFSNSRSEMNVSTLELGDSALYLCASSSPRDREYEQYFGPGTRLTVT.

The CDR3 reads CASSQGGGYTF. The CDR3 coding sequence is TGCGCCAGCAGCCAGGGGGGGGGCTACACCTTC. This sequence joins TRBV4-3 and TRBJ1-2, with D possibly being TRBD1 (5 bases). The CDR3 is 11 residues long. From germline, CDR1 is LGHNA and CDR2 YSLEER. V shed 3 bases and J shed 8 bases, with 7 bases lying between them.

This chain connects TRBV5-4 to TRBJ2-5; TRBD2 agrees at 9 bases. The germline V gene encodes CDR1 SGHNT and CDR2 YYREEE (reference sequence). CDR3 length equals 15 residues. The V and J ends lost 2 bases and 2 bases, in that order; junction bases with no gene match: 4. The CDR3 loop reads CASSLPLAGQETQYF. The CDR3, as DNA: TGTGCCAGCAGCTTACCCCTAGCGGGACAAGAGACCCAGTACTTC.

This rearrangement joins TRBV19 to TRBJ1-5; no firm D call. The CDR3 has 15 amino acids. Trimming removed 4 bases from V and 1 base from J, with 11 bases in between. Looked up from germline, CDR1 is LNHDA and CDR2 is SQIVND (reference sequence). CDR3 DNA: TGTGCCAGTAGTAACCCCGGGAGGAGCAATCAGCCCCAGCATTTT. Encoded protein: CASSNPGRSNQPQHF.

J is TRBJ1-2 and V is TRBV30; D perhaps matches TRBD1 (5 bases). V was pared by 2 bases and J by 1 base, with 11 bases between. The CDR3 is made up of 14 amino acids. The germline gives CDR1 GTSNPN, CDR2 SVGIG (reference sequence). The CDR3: CAWSLDSFNYGYTF. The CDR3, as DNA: TGTGCCTGGAGTCTTGACAGCTTTAACTATGGCTACACCTTC.

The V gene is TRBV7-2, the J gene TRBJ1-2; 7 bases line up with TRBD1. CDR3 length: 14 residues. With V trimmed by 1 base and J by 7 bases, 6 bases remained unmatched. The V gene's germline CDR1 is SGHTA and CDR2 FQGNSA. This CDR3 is CASSLVAGGSGYTF. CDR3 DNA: TGTGCCAGCAGCTTAGTCGCAGGGGGTAGTGGCTACACCTTC.

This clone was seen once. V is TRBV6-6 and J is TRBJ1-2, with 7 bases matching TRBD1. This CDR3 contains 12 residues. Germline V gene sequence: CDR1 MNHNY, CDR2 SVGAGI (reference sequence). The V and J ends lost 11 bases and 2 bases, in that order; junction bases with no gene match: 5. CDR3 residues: CAGATGNYGYTF. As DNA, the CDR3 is TGTGCCGGCGCGACAGGGAACTATGGCTACACCTTC.

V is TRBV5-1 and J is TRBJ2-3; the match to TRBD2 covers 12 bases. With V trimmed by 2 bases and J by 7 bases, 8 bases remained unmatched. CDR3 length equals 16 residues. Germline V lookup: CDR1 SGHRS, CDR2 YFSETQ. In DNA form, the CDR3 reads TGCGCCAGCAGCTTCCAGACTAGCGGGAGAGGGAATACGCAGTATTTT. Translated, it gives CASSFQTSGRGNTQYF.

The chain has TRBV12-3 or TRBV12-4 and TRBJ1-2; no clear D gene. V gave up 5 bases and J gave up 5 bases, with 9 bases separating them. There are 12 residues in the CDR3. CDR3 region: CASSTQTYGYTF. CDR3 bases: TGTGCCAGCAGTACACAGACGTATGGCTACACCTTC.

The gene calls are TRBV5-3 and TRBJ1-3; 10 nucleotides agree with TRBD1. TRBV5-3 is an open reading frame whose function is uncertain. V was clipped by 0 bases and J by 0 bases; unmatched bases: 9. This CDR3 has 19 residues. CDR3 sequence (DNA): TGTGCCAGAAGCTTGGTTGGGACAGGGGACACCGTCTCTGGAAACACCATATATTTT. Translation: CARSLVGTGDTVSGNTIYF.

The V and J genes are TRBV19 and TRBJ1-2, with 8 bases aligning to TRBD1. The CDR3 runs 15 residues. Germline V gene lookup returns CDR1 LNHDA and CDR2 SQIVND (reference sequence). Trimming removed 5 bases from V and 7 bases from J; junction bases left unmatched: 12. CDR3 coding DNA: TGTGCCAGTAGTTCCAGGACAGGGATGGTTCTTGGCTACACCTTC. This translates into CASSSRTGMVLGYTF.

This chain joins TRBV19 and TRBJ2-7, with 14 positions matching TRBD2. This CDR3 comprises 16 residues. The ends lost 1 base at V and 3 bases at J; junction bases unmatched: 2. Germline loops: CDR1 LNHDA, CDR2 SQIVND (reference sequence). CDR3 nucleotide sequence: TGTGCCAGTAGTATAGGGACTAGCGGGAGGTTCTACGAGCAGTACTTC. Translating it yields CASSIGTSGRFYEQYF.

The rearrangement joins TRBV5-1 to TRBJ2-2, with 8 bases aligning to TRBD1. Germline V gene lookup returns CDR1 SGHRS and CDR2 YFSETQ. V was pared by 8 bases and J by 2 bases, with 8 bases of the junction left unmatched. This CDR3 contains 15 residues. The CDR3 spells CASAGDRINTGELFF. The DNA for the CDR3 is TGCGCCAGTGCCGGGGACAGGATCAACACCGGGGAGCTGTTTTTT.

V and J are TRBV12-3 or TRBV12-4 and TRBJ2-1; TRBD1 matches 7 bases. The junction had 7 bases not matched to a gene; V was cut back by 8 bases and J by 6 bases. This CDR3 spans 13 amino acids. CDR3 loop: CASGGQNANEQFF. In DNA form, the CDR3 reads TGTGCCAGCGGGGGACAGAACGCCAATGAGCAGTTCTTC.

The CDR3: CASSVSEGGTARREQYF. CDR3 in DNA: TGTGCCAGCAGCGTAAGCGAAGGAGGGACAGCCCGGCGGGAGCAGTACTTC. The chain employs TRBV9 and TRBJ2-7; D possibly corresponds to TRBD1 (7 bases). The CDR3 runs to 17 residues. The V gene lost 1 base and the J gene lost 7 bases, with 24 bases spanning the gap. CDR1 and CDR2 (germline): SGDLS, YYNGEE.

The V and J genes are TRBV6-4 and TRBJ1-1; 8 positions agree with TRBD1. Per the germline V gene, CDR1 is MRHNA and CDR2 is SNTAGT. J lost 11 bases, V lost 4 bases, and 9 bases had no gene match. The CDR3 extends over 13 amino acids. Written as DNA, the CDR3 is TGTGCCAGCAGTGTCCCTAGACAGGGGACGGCTTTCTTT. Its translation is CASSVPRQGTAFF.

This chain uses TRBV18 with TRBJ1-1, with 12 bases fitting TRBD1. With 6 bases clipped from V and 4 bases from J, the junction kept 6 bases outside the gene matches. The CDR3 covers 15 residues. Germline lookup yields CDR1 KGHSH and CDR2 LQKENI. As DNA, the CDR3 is TGTGCCAGCTCGCCGGGACAGGGGGCGCGCACTGAAGCTTTCTTT. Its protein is CASSPGQGARTEAFF.

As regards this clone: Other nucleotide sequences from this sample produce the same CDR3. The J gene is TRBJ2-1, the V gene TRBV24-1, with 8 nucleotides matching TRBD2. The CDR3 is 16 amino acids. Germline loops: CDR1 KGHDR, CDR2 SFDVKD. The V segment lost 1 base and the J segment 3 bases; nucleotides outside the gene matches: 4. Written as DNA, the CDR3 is TGTGCCACCAGTGATTTCTTGGCGGGAGGCTACAATGAGCAGTTCTTC. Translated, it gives CATSDFLAGGYNEQFF.

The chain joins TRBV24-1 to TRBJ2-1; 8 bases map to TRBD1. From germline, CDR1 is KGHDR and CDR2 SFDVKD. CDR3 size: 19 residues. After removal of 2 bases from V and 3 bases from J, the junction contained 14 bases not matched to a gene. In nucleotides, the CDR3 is TGTGCCACCAGTGATTCCCGGGACAGGACGGGGAAGCTCTACAATGAGCAGTTCTTC. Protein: CATSDSRDRTGKLYNEQFF.

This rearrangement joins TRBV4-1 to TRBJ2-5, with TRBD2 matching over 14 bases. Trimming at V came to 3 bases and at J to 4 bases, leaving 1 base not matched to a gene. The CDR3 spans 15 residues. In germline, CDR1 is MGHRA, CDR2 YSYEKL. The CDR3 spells CASSQGLAGAETQYF. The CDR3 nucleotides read TGCGCCAGCAGCCAGGGACTAGCGGGGGCAGAGACCCAGTACTTC.

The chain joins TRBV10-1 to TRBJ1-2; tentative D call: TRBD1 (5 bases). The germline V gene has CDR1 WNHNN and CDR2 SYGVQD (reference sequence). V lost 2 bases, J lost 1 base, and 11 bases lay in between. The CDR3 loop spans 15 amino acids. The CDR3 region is CASSEKTACNYGYTF. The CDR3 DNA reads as TGCGCCAGCAGTGAGAAGACAGCTTGTAACTATGGCTACACCTTC.